Following are 29 T cell receptor beta chains from one sample sequenced in a study of glioma-infiltrating T cells. The iRepertoire nested amplicon-rescue multiplex PCR amplified TCR alpha and beta CDR3s from RNA. Via MiXCR, TCRdb re-called the multiplex PCR reads, giving one row per CDR3 protein. Of about 180,000 distinct CDR3 sequences in the sample, over 40% were seen once. Source material: glioma tissue, nonneoplastic brain tissue, or PBMCs (not recorded which). These receptor sequences come from a human donor with low-grade glioma or glioblastoma, undergoing nonglioma brain surgery, or in good health (not recorded which).

This clonotype was detected only a few times. The germline gene is not matched at one end of the junction; a read error may be the cause. The chain's CDR3 is CASSQERGQVKTEAFF. The CDR3 DNA reads as TGTGCCAGCAGCCAAGAGAGAGGGCAGGTGAAGACTGAAGCTTTCTTT. The chain joins TRBV4-2 to TRBJ1-1; D remains ambiguous. Germline V gives CDR1 LGHNA, CDR2 YNFKEQ. The CDR3 has 16 residues.

This clonotype was found many times. A read error may produce the germline difference seen at one junction end. V usage is TRBV7-2 and J usage is TRBJ2-3, with D perhaps matching TRBD2 (5 bases). This CDR3 region has 13 residues. The germline gives CDR1 SGHTA, CDR2 FQGNSA. The CDR3: CASTLWSGDTQYF. Here the CDR3 DNA reads TGTGCCAGCACCTTATGGAGCGGAGATACGCAGTATTTT.

About this clonotype itself: This sequence may be a read error, since a much larger clone differs from it by one base. The chain has TRBV11-2 and TRBJ2-7; D perhaps matches TRBD1 (6 bases). Germline loops: CDR1 SGHAT, CDR2 FQNNGV. The CDR3 runs to 13 residues. V lost 7 bases and J 3 bases, leaving 13 bases between the germline ends. CDR3 region: CASTFTGHYEQYF. For the CDR3, the DNA is TGTGCCAGCACCTTCACGGGACACTACGAGCAGTACTTC.

Many counts were recorded for this clonotype. V gene TRBV6-1 combines with J gene TRBJ1-5; TRBD1 is a possible D gene (5 bases). V was pared by 5 bases and J by 3 bases, with 14 bases between. The CDR3 has 15 amino acids. Germline CDR1 MNHNS, CDR2 SASEGT. In DNA, the CDR3 is TGTGCCAGCAGTTGGAAAGGACAAGACAATCAGCCCCAGCATTTT. This gives the protein CASSWKGQDNQPQHF.

Concerning this clonotype: A much larger clone lies a single base off, so this may be a read error. The chain combines TRBV28 with TRBJ2-7, with D perhaps TRBD1 (6 bases). This CDR3 spans 13 amino acids. CDR1 is MDHEN, CDR2 SYDVKM, per germline. V shed 9 bases and J shed 4 bases, with 16 bases lying between them. The CDR3 DNA is TGTGCCAGAGTGGACAGTCTGATATACGAGCAGTACTTC. Protein: CARVDSLIYEQYF.

Concerning this clonotype: The junction departs from the called germline gene at one end, perhaps through a read error. The rearrangement joins TRBV28 to TRBJ1-5; D gene uncertain. This CDR3 comprises 13 residues. Germline assignment: CDR1 MDHEN and CDR2 SYDVKM. The CDR3 nucleotides are TGTGCCACCAGTGATCTGCCAGATCAGCCCCAGCATTTT. Amino acids: CATSDLPDQPQHF.

The chain combines TRBV11-2 with TRBJ1-4, with 7 bases that match TRBD1. V was clipped by 5 bases and J by 6 bases; unmatched bases: 6. The CDR3 has 14 residues. Germline lookup yields CDR1 SGHAT and CDR2 FQNNGV. CDR3 bases: TGTGCCAGCAGCGCGGGGACAGAGGATGAAAAACTGTTTTTT. Its protein product is CASSAGTEDEKLFF. The full variable domain, in which reference TRBV11-2 and TRBJ1-4 provide the parts outside the CDR3, is EAGVAQSPRYKIIEKRQSVAFWCNPISGHATLYWYQQILGQGPKLLIQFQNNGVVDDSQLPKDRFSAERLKGVDSTLKIQPAKLEDSAVYLCASSAGTEDEKLFFGSGTQLSVL.

At least ten counts were recorded for this clonotype. The rearrangement uses TRBV28 and TRBJ1-2, with D hard to call. CDR3 length: 15 amino acids. The ends were cut back, 6 bases at V and 4 bases at J, with 18 bases in the middle. The germline CDR1 and CDR2 sequences are MDHEN and SYDVKM. This CDR3 is CASRQIGSGIYGYTF. As DNA, the CDR3 is TGTGCCAGCAGACAAATAGGGAGTGGCATCTATGGCTACACCTTC.

The J gene is TRBJ2-1, the V gene TRBV5-1, with D tentatively TRBD1 (6 bases). The ends were cut back, 4 bases at V and 0 bases at J, with 14 bases in the middle. The CDR3 runs 16 residues. Germline V gives CDR1 SGHRS, CDR2 YFSETQ. CDR3 sequence (DNA): TGCGCCAGCAGCGGTACACAGGGTAGCTCCTACAATGAGCAGTTCTTC. Amino acid sequence: CASSGTQGSSYNEQFF.

J is TRBJ2-3 and V is TRBV7-4, with 9 bases fitting TRBD2. This CDR3 region has 18 residues. CDR1 is SGHVT, CDR2 SQSDAQ, per germline. V lost 1 base and J lost 6; bases outside the gene matches: 14. The CDR3 bases are TGTGCCAGCAGCTTAGTCCCCGTTGGTAGCGGGAGCTTGGATACGCAGTATTTT. The encoded protein is CASSLVPVGSGSLDTQYF.

Note on this clonotype: It may be a read error: a sequence one base away is much more abundant. The chain recombines TRBV20-1 with TRBJ2-3, with 8 bases matching TRBD2. J was trimmed by 7 bases and V by 1 base; bases with no gene match: 7. The CDR3 contains 14 residues. Germline V lookup: CDR1 DFQATT, CDR2 SNEGSKA (reference sequence). This chain's CDR3 is CSARGLARGNTQYF. Written as DNA, the CDR3 is TGCAGTGCTAGAGGACTAGCGCGAGGAAATACGCAGTATTTT.

This clonotype was observed a handful of times. The chain recombines TRBV28 with TRBJ1-4, with 8 positions matching TRBD1. Trimming at V came to 8 bases and at J to 8 bases, leaving 10 bases not matched to a gene. Germline V CDR1 and CDR2: MDHEN, SYDVKM. This CDR3 has 14 residues. The CDR3 here is CASGLTGEGEKLFF. In DNA form, the CDR3 reads TGTGCCAGCGGCCTGACAGGGGAAGGCGAAAAACTGTTTTTT.

Remarks on this clonotype: Being one base from a much bigger clone, this may be a read error. The chain employs TRBV4-3 and TRBJ2-3; D unclear. Trimming took off 0 bases at V and 5 bases at J, with 12 bases between the two ends. This CDR3 has 15 residues. Germline CDR1 is LGHNA and CDR2 is YSLEER. The CDR3 spells CASSQDGPSQDTQYF. Written as DNA, the CDR3 is TGCGCCAGCAGCCAAGATGGCCCGAGCCAAGATACGCAGTATTTT.

The chain has TRBV20-1 and TRBJ2-6, with D unresolved. Germline-derived CDR1 and CDR2 are DFQATT and SNEGSKA (reference sequence). V was trimmed by 2 bases and J by 0 bases, leaving 8 bases between them. The CDR3 spans 15 residues. This CDR3 is CSARPFSSGANVLTF. CDR3 DNA sequence: TGCAGTGCTAGACCGTTCAGCTCTGGGGCCAACGTCCTGACTTTC.

This clonotype has at least ten counts. CDR3 sequence reads: CSARTSLAANVPDAQYF. CDR3 nucleotide sequence: TGCAGTGCTAGAACCTCACTAGCGGCTAATGTTCCGGATGCGCAGTATTTT. The chain employs TRBV20-1 and TRBJ2-3; TRBD2 matches at 8 bases. Germline V CDR1 and CDR2: DFQATT, SNEGSKA (reference sequence). Unmatched junction bases numbered 20, after V lost 2 bases and J lost 10 bases. There are 17 residues in the CDR3.

This clonotype was counted ten times or more. This chain uses TRBV28 with TRBJ1-5; D is unresolved. CDR3 length: 15 residues. Trimming cost V 3 bases and J 2 bases, with 11 bases left between them. The V gene's germline CDR1 is MDHEN and CDR2 SYDVKM. The CDR3 protein is CASSFLSQGNQPQHF. CDR3 in DNA: TGTGCCAGCAGTTTTTTATCGCAGGGCAATCAGCCCCAGCATTTT.

As to this clonotype: Just one base apart from a much larger clone, this may be a read error. The V call is TRBV27, the J call TRBJ2-3; 14 bases line up with TRBD2. In germline, CDR1 is MNHEY, CDR2 SMNVEV (reference sequence). Trimming removed 5 bases from V and 5 bases from J; junction bases left unmatched: 6. The CDR3 runs 16 residues. CDR3 protein: CASSIGTSGSRDTQYF. As DNA, the CDR3 is TGTGCCAGCAGTATCGGGACTAGCGGGAGTCGAGATACGCAGTATTTT.

On this clonotype: With a much larger clone just one base away, this may be a read error. This sequence joins TRBV4-1 and TRBJ2-5; D is unresolved. The germline gives CDR1 MGHRA, CDR2 YSYEKL. The CDR3 consists of 13 residues. The CDR3 nucleotides are TGCGCCACCAGCCAATGGCAGAAAGAGACCCAGTACTTC. It encodes CATSQWQKETQYF.

A note on this clonotype: A much larger clonotype is one base distant, so this may be a read error. The DNA for the CDR3 is TGTGCCAGCAGTTTGTTCACATTACCAATCAGGAAGAACACTGAAGCTTTCTTT. Residues: CASSLFTLPIRKNTEAFF. This chain joins TRBV28 and TRBJ1-1; D gene ambiguous. Germline V CDR1 and CDR2: MDHEN, SYDVKM. Deletions cut 3 bases from V and 1 base from J, with 21 bases between. This CDR3 comprises 18 residues.

This clonotype was observed many times. The chain couples TRBV27 to TRBJ1-5, with unresolved D. The CDR3 spans 13 residues. V dropped 5 bases and J dropped 6 bases, with 11 bases sitting between them. Germline CDR1 reads MNHEY; CDR2 reads SMNVEV (reference sequence). In DNA, the CDR3 is TGTGCCAGCAGTACCTCACGGAGTCAGCCCCAGCATTTT. Translation gives CASSTSRSQPQHF.

This clonotype was detected ten times or more. V and J are TRBV3-1 and TRBJ1-1; no definite D call. The V end was cut by 5 bases, the J end by 1 base, with 17 bases between. Germline CDR1 reads LGHDT; CDR2 reads YNNKEL (reference sequence). The CDR3 is 16 residues long. The CDR3 sequence: CASSISGFRGNTEAFF. The DNA of the CDR3 is TGTGCCAGCAGCATATCCGGATTCCGGGGGAACACTGAAGCTTTCTTT.

This clonotype has at least ten counts. The rearrangement joins TRBV3-1 to TRBJ2-7; the D gene is possibly TRBD1 (6 bases). There are 13 residues in the CDR3. CDR1 and CDR2 from the germline V gene are LGHDT and YNNKEL (reference sequence). V lost 1 base and J lost 3, with 7 bases in between. The CDR3 sequence is CASSQGTDYEQYF. The CDR3 DNA sequence: TGTGCCAGCAGCCAAGGGACAGACTACGAGCAGTACTTC.

Notes on this clonotype: This may stem from a read error, because a much larger clone lies one nucleotide away. V gene TRBV28 combines with J gene TRBJ2-3, with TRBD2 identical over 7 bases. CDR1 is MDHEN, CDR2 SYDVKM, per germline. The CDR3 is made up of 14 amino acids. The CDR3 DNA follows: TGTGCCAGCAGTTTAGCTAGCGGCACAGATAAGCAGTATTTT. This gives the protein CASSLASGTDKQYF.

The chain carries TRBV24-1 and TRBJ2-3, with 9 bases that match TRBD2. The CDR3 consists of 16 residues. The V gene's germline CDR1 is KGHDR and CDR2 SFDVKD. J was trimmed by 4 bases and V by 3 bases; bases with no gene match: 7. The CDR3: CATSDPSGTSADTQYF. CDR3 nucleotide sequence: TGTGCCACCAGTGATCCTAGCGGGACCTCCGCAGATACGCAGTATTTT.

Notes on this clonotype: No conserved phenylalanine or tryptophan is present at the end of the CDR3, so a read error is the likely explanation. The J gene is TRBJ2-1, the V gene TRBV20-1, with unresolved D. This CDR3 is 12 amino acids long. Germline V gives CDR1 DFQATT, CDR2 SNEGSKA (reference sequence). The DNA for the CDR3 is TGTAGTGCTAGATCGCGTTACAATGAGCAGTTCCTC. Encoded protein: CSARSRYNEQFL.

V and J are TRBV4-3 and TRBJ2-7, with 8 bases aligning to TRBD2. There are 16 residues in the CDR3. V shed 0 bases, J shed 3 bases, and the junction held 7 bases outside the gene matches. Germline V gene sequence: CDR1 LGHNA, CDR2 YSLEER. The CDR3 coding sequence is TGCGCCAGCAGCCAAGAAGGAAATAGCGGGATCTACGAGCAGTACTTC. Translating it yields CASSQEGNSGIYEQYF.

Concerning this clonotype itself: A read error may be the cause here, since a much bigger clone is one base away. The J gene is TRBJ2-7, the V gene TRBV27; TRBD2 might be the D (5 bases). The ends were cut back, 3 bases at V and 4 bases at J, with 13 bases in the middle. The V gene's germline CDR1 is MNHEY and CDR2 SMNVEV (reference sequence). This CDR3 comprises 14 residues. CDR3 loop: CASSFEGRGYEQYF. CDR3 nucleotides: TGTGCCAGCAGTTTTGAGGGTCGCGGATACGAGCAGTACTTC.

Note on this clonotype: It may be a read error: a sequence one base away is much more abundant. The gene calls are TRBV27 and TRBJ1-6; no reliable D call. The CDR3 totals 15 residues. Germline loops: CDR1 MNHEY, CDR2 SMNVEV (reference sequence). The CDR3 bases are TGTGCCAGCAGTTTCGGTTTCGGCGGAAATTCACCCCTCCAATTT. This encodes CASSFGFGGNSPLQF.

This clonotype was observed at least ten times. J is TRBJ1-5 and V is TRBV25-1; TRBD1 agrees at 7 bases. Germline V gives CDR1 MGHDK, CDR2 SYGVNS. J lost 7 bases, V lost 4 bases, and 4 bases had no gene match. This CDR3 comprises 13 residues. In DNA, the CDR3 is TGTGCCAGCAGTGCCCGACAGGGACAGCCCCAGCATTTT. Translated, it gives CASSARQGQPQHF.